This T cell receptor beta chain was obtained from a study of T cell responses to AZD1222 COVID-19 vaccine. Study-wide results and caveats: Spike-specific TCR repertoires showed rising breadth and depth after two AZD1222 doses. The peak T cell response came first, and repertoires were sampled only after it.

Libraries were prepared by immunoSEQ multiplex PCR; TCRdb keeps only in-frame clonotypes and omits some of them. The sample comprises about 86,000 clones, approximately 90% of which are singletons, and 5.3% rests with the top ten. Comments on this clone: Antigen specificity is unknown.

Per the germline V gene, CDR1 is MDHEN and CDR2 is SYDVKM. CDR3 size: 13 residues. Trimming took 1 base from V and 6 from J, leaving 9 bases between them. It was second doses at about 4 or about 12 weeks that were pooled. The V call is TRBV28, the J call TRBJ1-2, with D uncertain. Sample: peripheral blood, taken 28 days after the second AZD1222 dose. The clonotype was recovered from an adult who received the AZD1222 COVID-19 vaccine. In DNA, the CDR3 is TGTGCCAGCAGTTTATCTGCCGGGGATGGCTACACCTTC. Protein sequence: CASSLSAGDGYTF.